This T cell receptor beta chain is drawn from a study of T cell changes during pregnancy in multiple sclerosis. The table came from immunoSEQ multiplex PCR; TCRdb's copy has only in-frame clones and leaves some out. The table includes about 68,000 clones, about nine tenths detected once. V was trimmed by 7 bases and J by 3 bases, leaving 13 bases between them. This CDR3 contains 14 residues. Per the germline V gene, CDR1 is LNHDA and CDR2 is SQIVND (reference sequence). The input for sequencing was peripheral blood, taken in the third trimester of pregnancy. The receptor's source is a female donor with multiple sclerosis, enrolled in a pregnancy study. The chain recombines TRBV19 with TRBJ1-5; D is uncertain. DNA for the CDR3: TGTGCCAGTACGGTGAACCTGAACAATCAGCCCCAGCATTTT. It specifies CASTVNLNNQPQHF.